Presented here are 14 T cell receptor beta chains from one specimen sequenced in a study of cytomegalovirus exposure and HLA in healthy donors. PCR was performed using 60 Vbeta and 13 Jbeta primers. Only in-frame clones appear in the TCRdb table, and some are missing; sequencing was by immunoSEQ multiplex PCR. The sample holds fewer than 100,000 clones, just under 80% seen once. The sequencing sample was made of PBMCs. The source is a male donor in good health and CMV-seropositive.

The rearrangement links TRBV28 to TRBJ2-5; 11 bases line up with TRBD2. The germline gives CDR1 MDHEN, CDR2 SYDVKM. J lost 13 bases, V lost 6 bases, and 7 bases had no gene match. CDR3 length: 12 amino acids. The CDR3 is CASSPGLAGRYF. The CDR3 DNA reads TGTGCCAGCAGCCCCGGACTAGCGGGCAGGTACTTC.

The J gene is TRBJ2-2, the V gene TRBV27, with a tentative D call TRBD1 (6 bases). This CDR3 region has 17 residues. CDR1 and CDR2 from the germline V gene are MNHEY and SMNVEV (reference sequence). The CDR3 reads CATTPRGWGLYTGELFF. CDR3 nucleotide sequence: TGTGCAACCACTCCTAGGGGGTGGGGCCTATACACCGGGGAGCTGTTTTTT.

The chain is built from TRBV9 and TRBJ1-2; weak D call: TRBD1 (6 bases). CDR3 size: 18 residues. Germline V lookup: CDR1 SGDLS, CDR2 YYNGEE. Trimming shortened V by 3 bases and J by 4 bases, and 25 bases separated the two germline ends. In nucleotides, the CDR3 is TGTGCCAGCAGCGGTGAATGGACAGATCTCGACATACCCTATGGCTACACCTTC. This translates into CASSGEWTDLDIPYGYTF.

This clone has a single count. The chain recombines TRBV5-4 with TRBJ2-5; tentatively, D is TRBD1 (5 bases). CDR3 length equals 13 residues. Germline assignment: CDR1 SGHNT and CDR2 YYREEE (reference sequence). Trimming left V 4 bases short and J 5 bases short, with 12 bases between. CDR3 sequence reads: CASSPGQLETQYF. CDR3 bases: TGTGCCAGCAGCCCAGGACAACTGGAGACCCAGTACTTC.

The rearrangement links TRBV7-6 to TRBJ1-5; D unclear. Looked up from germline, CDR1 is SGHVS and CDR2 is FNYEAQ. V dropped 3 bases and J dropped 7 bases, with 10 bases sitting between them. This CDR3 is built from 13 residues. The CDR3 loop is CASSLDNGQPQHF. In nucleotides, the CDR3 is TGTGCCAGCAGCTTGGATAACGGGCAGCCCCAGCATTTT.

V usage is TRBV4-2 and J usage is TRBJ2-1; TRBD1 agrees at 11 bases. V shed 1 base, J shed 7 bases, and the junction held 6 bases outside the gene matches. From germline, CDR1 is LGHNA and CDR2 YNFKEQ. The CDR3 runs to 16 residues. The CDR3 region is CASSQAGQGALNEQFF. The CDR3 coding sequence is TGTGCCAGCAGCCAAGCCGGACAGGGGGCATTAAATGAGCAGTTCTTC.

The count of this clone is one. The chain joins TRBV2 to TRBJ2-7, with 9 bases identical to TRBD2. The CDR3 is made up of 14 amino acids. J was trimmed by 2 bases and V by 6 bases; bases with no gene match: 5. Germline values: CDR1 SNHLY, CDR2 FYNNEI. Here the CDR3 DNA reads TGTGCCAGCAGGCACAGCGGGGGGACCTACGAGCAGTACTTC. Residues: CASRHSGGTYEQYF.

The chain employs TRBV6-5 and TRBJ1-5; a weak D match, TRBD1 (6 bases). Germline V gene data show CDR1 as MNHEY and CDR2 as SVGAGI. The CDR3 sequence is 14 residues long. Deletions cut 6 bases from V and 6 bases from J, with 15 bases between. CDR3 in amino acids: CASSPGDVAQPQHF. As DNA, the CDR3 is TGTGCCAGCAGCCCAGGGGACGTAGCTCAGCCCCAGCATTTT.

This clone was counted once. This chain connects TRBV7-9 to TRBJ1-1; 9 bases align to TRBD1. CDR3 length: 18 amino acids. V was pared by 2 bases and J by 6 bases, with 16 bases of the junction left unmatched. The germline CDR1 and CDR2 sequences are SEHNR and FQNEAQ (reference sequence). CDR3 DNA sequence: TGTGCCAGCAGCTTAATTCCGGTTTGGGGACAGGGTGTTCCTGAAGCTTTCTTT. This translates into CASSLIPVWGQGVPEAFF. Using reference TRBV7-9 and TRBJ1-1 for the parts outside the CDR3, the full variable domain is DTGVSQNPRHKITKRGQNVTFRCDPISEHNRLYWYRQTLGQGPEFLTYFQNEAQLEKSRLLSDRFSAERPKGSFSTLEIQRTEQGDSAMYLCASSLIPVWGQGVPEAFFGQGTRLTVV.

The chain links TRBV7-9 to TRBJ2-3; the D gene is possibly TRBD2 (7 bases). Deletions cut 6 bases from V and 4 bases from J, with 20 bases between. CDR3 length: 16 amino acids. The germline CDR1 and CDR2 sequences are SEHNR and FQNEAQ (reference sequence). CDR3 DNA: TGTGCCAGCAGTAGGGGGTTTGCGGGAGTCGCAGATACGCAGTATTTT. Translated, it gives CASSRGFAGVADTQYF.

The chain employs TRBV7-9 and TRBJ2-1; 8 nucleotides line up with TRBD2. CDR1 is SEHNR and CDR2 is FQNEAQ in the germline V gene (reference sequence). V lost 1 base and J lost 5; bases outside the gene matches: 7. This CDR3 has 16 residues. The CDR3 reads CASSLDRVRGDNEQFF. CDR3 nucleotide sequence: TGTGCCAGCAGCTTAGACCGAGTGCGGGGGGACAATGAGCAGTTCTTC.

V usage is TRBV7-2 and J usage is TRBJ1-4, with 8 bases fitting TRBD1. V trimming: 5 bases; J trimming: 10 bases; junction bases outside the gene matches: 6. Per germline, CDR1 SGHTA and CDR2 FQGNSA. The CDR3 has 13 amino acids. The CDR3 DNA sequence: TGTGCCAGCAGCCCTTCAGGGGGCGCAAAACTGTTTTTT. Encoded protein: CASSPSGGAKLFF.

This chain links TRBV28 with TRBJ1-2, with D tentatively TRBD1 (6 bases). V lost 5 bases, J lost 4 bases, and 17 bases lay in between. The CDR3 length is 15 residues. Germline CDR1 reads MDHEN; CDR2 reads SYDVKM. CDR3 loop: CASSTGTTLVYGYTF. The CDR3 region has the DNA TGTGCCAGCAGTACCGGGACAACCCTTGTCTATGGCTACACCTTC.

J is TRBJ1-3 and V is TRBV7-9, with D unresolved. Trimming took 2 bases from V and 4 from J, leaving 9 bases between them. The CDR3 covers 14 residues. CDR1 SEHNR and CDR2 FQNEAQ come from the germline V gene (reference sequence). This CDR3 is CASSLSGNGNTIYF. The CDR3 nucleotides are TGTGCCAGCAGCTTAAGCGGCAACGGAAACACCATATATTTT. The complete variable domain, with remaining parts taken from reference TRBV7-9 and TRBJ1-3, reads DTGVSQNPRHKITKRGQNVTFRCDPISEHNRLYWYRQTLGQGPEFLTYFQNEAQLEKSRLLSDRFSAERPKGSFSTLEIQRTEQGDSAMYLCASSLSGNGNTIYFGEGSWLTVV.